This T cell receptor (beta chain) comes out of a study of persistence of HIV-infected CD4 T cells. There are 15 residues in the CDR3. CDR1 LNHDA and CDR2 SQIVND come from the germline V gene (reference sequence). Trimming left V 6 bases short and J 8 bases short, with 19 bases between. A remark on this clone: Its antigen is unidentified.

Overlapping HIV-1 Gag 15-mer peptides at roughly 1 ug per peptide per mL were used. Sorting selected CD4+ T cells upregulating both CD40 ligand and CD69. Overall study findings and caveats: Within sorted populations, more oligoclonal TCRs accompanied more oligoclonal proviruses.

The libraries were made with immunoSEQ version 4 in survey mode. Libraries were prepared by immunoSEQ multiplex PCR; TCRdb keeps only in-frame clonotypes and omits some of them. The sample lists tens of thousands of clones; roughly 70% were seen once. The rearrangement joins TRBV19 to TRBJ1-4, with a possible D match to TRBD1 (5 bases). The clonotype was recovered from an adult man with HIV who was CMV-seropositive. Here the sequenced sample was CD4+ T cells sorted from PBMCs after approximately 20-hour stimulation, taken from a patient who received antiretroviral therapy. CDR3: CASRVGQGRLEKLFF. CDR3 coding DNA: TGTGCCAGTAGAGTCGGGCAGGGACGGTTGGAAAAACTGTTTTTT.